This TCR beta chain appears in the sequencing data of a study of identical twins. TCRdb reanalysed the 5' RACE reads using MiXCR and keeps one entry per CDR3 protein. The table lists under 350,000 distinct CDR3 sequences, more than 8% of them singletons. Germline-derived CDR1 and CDR2 are MNHEY and SMNVEV (reference sequence). The trim removed 7 bases at V and 5 bases at J, leaving 8 bases unmatched. The CDR3 is 14 amino acids. The sample was also reused in another study, on yellow fever vaccine responses in identical twins.

The chain joins TRBV27 to TRBJ2-1; 7 nucleotides line up with TRBD1. This sequence originates from a woman between 18 and 30 years old in good health. The sequencing sample was made of CD8+ T cells sorted from blood. CDR3 loop: CASKGRGSNNEQFF. DNA for the CDR3: TGTGCCAGCAAGGGCAGGGGGTCAAACAATGAGCAGTTCTTC.